This T cell receptor (beta chain) is from a study of cytomegalovirus exposure and HLA in healthy donors. Findings and caveats of the study: Prior analysis indicated that the majority of TCR beta V segments exhibited productivity approximately 90% or approximately 30% of the time. Most of the CMV-associated TCR beta chains (in a later analysis) appeared to be HLA-restricted. TCR beta V- and J-gene trimming was later associated with a missense DCLRE1C variant.

Points on this clone: The antigen is not known.

From germline, CDR1 is MDHEN and CDR2 SYDVKM. The CDR3 totals 15 residues. J lost 6 bases, V lost 5 bases, and 9 bases had no gene match. PCR used 60 Vbeta primers and 13 Jbeta primers. Repertoires were generated with immunoSEQ multiplex PCR, while TCRdb's copy carries only in-frame clones and drops some. The top ten hold around 7% of the sample, which has 150,000 or so clones, approximately 84% seen once. The sample comprised PBMCs. The chain combines TRBV28 with TRBJ2-2; TRBD2 agrees at 7 bases. This clonotype was sampled from a woman in her thirties or forties in good health and CMV-seropositive. The chain's CDR3 is CASSAMGGNPGELFF. The CDR3 coding sequence is TGTGCCAGCAGTGCCATGGGGGGGAATCCCGGGGAGCTGTTTTTT.